This T cell receptor (beta chain) was identified during a study of vaccination and CD4 T cells after COVID-19. In the study overall: Overlapping peptides covering the spike proteins of SARS-CoV-2, HCoV-NL63, HCoV-OC43 and HCoV-229E were added to stimulate cells.

V gave up 0 bases and J gave up 8 bases; unmatched junction bases: 6. CDR1 is DFQATT, CDR2 SNEGSKA, per germline (reference sequence). The CDR3 runs to 15 residues. About this clonotype: The target antigen is unknown.

Cultured CD4+ T cell DNA underwent sequencing with the Oncomine TCR Beta short-read assay. From cultured CD4+ T cells, genomic DNA was extracted. TCRdb reanalysed the PCR reads using MiXCR and keeps one entry per CDR3 protein. The sample contains roughly 11,000 distinct CDR3 sequences, more than 35% of which appear only once. Study results and limitations: Vaccine-specific clones numbering 304 of 307 showed spike mono-reactivity in convalescent patients.

Treatment of the sample: approximately nine-day PBMC culture with coronavirus spike peptide pools or control peptides (ViraFEST assay). Those CD4+ T cells from the unexposed donor predate the COVID-19 pandemic (2011-2018). After expanding antigen-specific T cells with peptide pools, ViraFEST sequenced their TCRs. From unexposed donors, CD4+ T cells were probed, cells permitting, with SARS-CoV-2 S/N and four cold-coronavirus spikes. This receptor was taken from a human donor in good health. The sequenced sample was CD4+ T cells from blood, cultured in vitro. This chain uses TRBV20-1 with TRBJ1-4; TRBD1 matches 10 bases. The CDR3: CSARDRQGAREKLFF. DNA of the CDR3: TGCAGTGCTAGAGATCGACAGGGGGCGAGGGAAAAACTGTTTTTT.